The 10 T cell receptor beta chains below were found in one sample sequenced in a study of cytomegalovirus exposure and HLA in healthy donors. Primers for the PCR totalled 60 Vbeta and 13 Jbeta. Data came from immunoSEQ multiplex PCR; TCRdb stores just in-frame clones and leaves some out. The top ten clones hold roughly 1.7% of a sample with some 130,000 clones, under 85% of them seen once. Specimen: PBMCs. Receptors originate from a boy aged 5-17 years in good health and CMV-seronegative.

This sequence joins TRBV10-1 and TRBJ2-5; tentatively, D is TRBD2 (5 bases). This CDR3 contains 15 residues. Germline loops: CDR1 WNHNN, CDR2 SYGVQD (reference sequence). Trimming removed 4 bases from V and 2 bases from J, with 14 bases in between. The DNA of the CDR3 is TGCGCCAGCAGTGTGCTACGGGATTGGCAAGAGACCCAGTACTTC. It translates to CASSVLRDWQETQYF.

V is TRBV5-4 and J is TRBJ2-7, with D possibly TRBD1 on 6 matching bases. Trimming pared 5 bases from V and 5 bases from J, leaving 11 bases between. Germline V gives CDR1 SGHNT, CDR2 YYREEE (reference sequence). CDR3 length: 12 residues. The CDR3 DNA is TGTGCCAGCAGTCGGGACATCCACGAGCAGTACTTC. Amino acids: CASSRDIHEQYF.

The V gene is TRBV2, the J gene TRBJ1-2; 9 nucleotides agree with TRBD1. Germline V gene lookup returns CDR1 SNHLY and CDR2 FYNNEI. This CDR3 contains 16 residues. The trim removed 2 bases at V and 8 bases at J, leaving 12 bases unmatched. CDR3 nucleotide sequence: TGTGCCAGCAGTGAATACTTTGGGGACAGGGTGCAAGGCTACACCTTC. Protein product: CASSEYFGDRVQGYTF.

A remark on this clone: In the same sample, other DNA sequences code for this CDR3. The rearrangement uses TRBV28 and TRBJ1-1, with 8 bases aligning to TRBD1. Germline V gives CDR1 MDHEN, CDR2 SYDVKM. The trim removed 7 bases at V and 1 base at J, leaving 8 bases unmatched. This CDR3 has 15 amino acids. CDR3 in DNA: TGTGCCAGCAATAAGCCCGGGACAGGGAACACTGAAGCTTTCTTT. Protein: CASNKPGTGNTEAFF. Combining the CDR3 with reference TRBV28 and TRBJ1-1 gives the whole variable domain DVKVTQSSRYLVKRTGEKVFLECVQDMDHENMFWYRQDPGLGLRLIYFSYDVKMKEKGDIPEGYSVSREKKERFSLILESASTNQTSMYLCASNKPGTGNTEAFFGQGTRLTVV.

The genes are TRBV4-3 and TRBJ1-4; weak D call: TRBD1 (5 bases). This CDR3 spans 15 amino acids. Germline V gene lookup returns CDR1 LGHNA and CDR2 YSLEER. The CDR3 region is CPGQGRRKGYEKLFF. The CDR3 bases are TGCCCTGGACAAGGGCGGCGAAAAGGCTATGAAAAACTGTTTTTT.

This clone was recorded a few times. The rearrangement joins TRBV18 to TRBJ1-1; D not certain. V shed 2 bases and J shed 4 bases, with 8 bases lying between them. In germline, CDR1 is KGHSH, CDR2 LQKENI. The CDR3 consists of 13 residues. CDR3 loop: CASSPGQSTEAFF. For the CDR3, the DNA is TGTGCCAGCTCACCAGGGCAGAGCACTGAAGCTTTCTTT.

The chain uses TRBV7-6 and TRBJ2-5; tentative D call: TRBD2 (5 bases). V was trimmed by 1 base and J by 5 bases, leaving 11 bases between them. The length of the CDR3 is 14 residues. Germline loops: CDR1 SGHVS, CDR2 FNYEAQ. Written as DNA, the CDR3 is TGTGCCAGCAGCTTAGGCCAGTCGGGGGAGACCCAGTACTTC. As protein: CASSLGQSGETQYF.

The chain carries TRBV10-3 and TRBJ2-2; 8 bases line up with TRBD1. V was clipped by 11 bases and J by 1 base; unmatched bases: 6. Germline lookup yields CDR1 ENHRY and CDR2 SYGVKD. The CDR3 has 14 residues. The CDR3 bases are TGTGCCTCCTACGGGACAGGGAACACCGGGGAGCTGTTTTTT. Translation gives CASYGTGNTGELFF.

The chain employs TRBV4-1 and TRBJ2-5; 7 nucleotides agree with TRBD1. Germline V gives CDR1 MGHRA, CDR2 YSYEKL. This CDR3 is 16 amino acids long. Unmatched junction bases numbered 9, after V lost 5 bases and J lost 0 bases. For the CDR3, the DNA is TGCGCCAGCAGCTCCTACCAGGGACAGAACCAAGAGACCCAGTACTTC. Its translation: CASSSYQGQNQETQYF.

V and J are TRBV7-2 and TRBJ1-4; weak D call: TRBD1 (5 bases). Germline CDR1 SGHTA, CDR2 FQGNSA. The CDR3 runs 13 residues. The germline V and J ends were trimmed by 5 bases and 8 bases, with 12 bases remaining between them. For the CDR3, the DNA is TGTGCCAGCAGCCCCAGGGTGGGGGAAAAACTGTTTTTT. Translated, it gives CASSPRVGEKLFF.